The 31 T cell receptor beta chains listed next were all sequenced from one sample in a study of somatic mutations in cytotoxic T cells in rheumatoid arthritis (dated by TCRdb to about 2017). Receptor libraries were prepared by the immunoSEQ multiplex PCR assay. The immuneACCESS repertoire file appears here via TCRdb, limited to in-frame rearrangements. These files lack a portion of the clones; in checked studies, under half of the deficit traces to unresolved V genes, and the cause of the others is not known. The sample contains 15,000 to 20,000 clones, around 80% of them found a single time. Of the sample, roughly a tenth is held by the ten largest clones. The sequenced sample consisted of CD8+ T cells sorted from blood. These receptors all come from an adult with rheumatoid arthritis.

This sequence joins TRBV7-2 and TRBJ2-5, with 9 bases lining up with TRBD2. There are 14 residues in the CDR3. The J segment lost 5 bases and the V segment lost 1 base, leaving 2 bases of the junction unmatched. Germline loops: CDR1 SGHTA, CDR2 FQGNSA. Here the CDR3 DNA reads TGTGCCAGCAGCTTAGGGCTAGCGGGGGAGACCCAGTACTTC. The encoded protein is CASSLGLAGETQYF. The full variable domain, rest sourced from reference TRBV7-2 and TRBJ2-5, is GAGVSQSPSNKVTEKGKDVELRCDPISGHTALYWYRQSLGQGLEFLIYFQGNSAPDKSGLPSDRFSAERTGGSVSTLTIQRTQQEDSAVYLCASSLGLAGETQYFGPGTRLLVL.

This chain connects TRBV27 to TRBJ2-7; D is undetermined. Germline lookup yields CDR1 MNHEY and CDR2 SMNVEV (reference sequence). V was clipped by 0 bases and J by 6 bases, with 9 bases between them. The CDR3 extends over 13 amino acids. DNA for the CDR3: TGTGCCAGCAGTTTATCCCCCGGCGGCGAGCAGTACTTC. Its protein product is CASSLSPGGEQYF.

This clone was counted a few times. J is TRBJ2-3 and V is TRBV4-2; D gene ambiguous. This CDR3 is built from 12 residues. CDR1 is LGHNA and CDR2 is YNFKEQ in the germline V gene. With 1 base removed from V and 8 bases from J, the gap between germline ends came to 7 bases. This chain's CDR3 is CASSQVVGTQYF. CDR3 bases: TGTGCCAGCAGCCAAGTTGTGGGTACGCAGTATTTT.

This chain joins TRBV19 and TRBJ1-1; D unclear. The germline V gene encodes CDR1 LNHDA and CDR2 SQIVND (reference sequence). The length of the CDR3 is 13 residues. V was cut by 8 bases and J by 3 bases, with 13 bases left in between. As DNA, the CDR3 is TGTGCCAGTGAGGACGGAAGATACACTGAAGCTTTCTTT. Amino acid sequence: CASEDGRYTEAFF.

This chain connects TRBV6-6 to TRBJ1-4; possibly TRBD1 for D (6 bases). Looked up from germline, CDR1 is MNHNY and CDR2 is SVGAGI (reference sequence). Deletions cut 8 bases from V and 10 bases from J, with 14 bases between. The CDR3 covers 12 residues. The CDR3 here is CASDHGGPKLFF. The DNA of the CDR3 is TGTGCCAGCGACCACGGGGGGCCAAAACTGTTTTTT.

This rearrangement joins TRBV6-6 to TRBJ2-3, with 8 nucleotides matching TRBD2. The V gene end was trimmed by 2 bases and the J gene end by 6 bases; junction bases not matched to a gene: 10. The CDR3 extends over 16 amino acids. Germline values: CDR1 MNHNY, CDR2 SVGAGI (reference sequence). CDR3 in DNA: TGTGCCAGCAGTTACGGCCTGGAGCGGGGGTGGGATACGCAGTATTTT. Translation: CASSYGLERGWDTQYF.

This chain links TRBV21-1 with TRBJ1-5. TRBV21-1 is marked as a pseudogene. This CDR3 is 13 amino acids long. The CDR3 DNA reads TGTGCCAGCAGCAAAGCTTACAATCAGCCCCAGCATTTT. This encodes CASSKAYNQPQHF.

The chain links TRBV7-2 to TRBJ2-5, with TRBD2 identical over 12 bases. The V gene's germline CDR1 is SGHTA and CDR2 FQGNSA. This CDR3 has 16 amino acids. V lost 3 bases to trimming and J lost 5 bases; unmatched junction nucleotides: 7. The CDR3 region is CASSFGRLAGAETQYF. DNA for the CDR3: TGTGCCAGCAGCTTTGGGAGACTAGCGGGGGCGGAGACCCAGTACTTC.

V gene TRBV2 combines with J gene TRBJ1-2, with D hard to call. This CDR3 has 16 residues. The V gene's germline CDR1 is SNHLY and CDR2 FYNNEI. Trimming took 10 bases from V and 1 from J, leaving 22 bases between them. CDR3 sequence (DNA): TGTGCCAACCCTAAGGAAGGAGGTATCTATAACTATGGCTACACCTTC. Translating gives CANPKEGGIYNYGYTF.

This chain links TRBV19 with TRBJ1-4; no clear D. CDR3 length equals 16 residues. Germline loops: CDR1 LNHDA, CDR2 SQIVND (reference sequence). V was trimmed by 7 bases and J by 0 bases, leaving 15 bases between them. For the CDR3, the DNA is TGTGCCAGTACCCCGGAGGGCTATGCAACTAATGAAAAACTGTTTTTT. As protein: CASTPEGYATNEKLFF.

The rearrangement links TRBV6-4 to TRBJ2-3; D unresolved. Trimming removed 3 bases from V and 4 bases from J, with 11 bases in between. Germline loops: CDR1 MRHNA, CDR2 SNTAGT. The CDR3 is 14 amino acids. Written as DNA, the CDR3 is TGTGCCAGCAGTGATATGCAGGACGCAGATACGCAGTATTTT. This sequence encodes CASSDMQDADTQYF.

The gene calls are TRBV7-3 and TRBJ2-2; the D is unclear. The CDR3 loop spans 13 amino acids. Trimming removed 2 bases from V and 4 bases from J, with 5 bases in between. Germline-derived CDR1 and CDR2 are SGHTA and FQGTGA. CDR3 in DNA: TGTGCCAGCAGCTTAGGGCCCACCGGGGAGCTGTTTTTT. Its translation: CASSLGPTGELFF.

The J gene is TRBJ1-6, the V gene TRBV7-3; D unresolved. Germline assignment: CDR1 SGHTA and CDR2 FQGTGA. V was trimmed by 4 bases and J by 3 bases, leaving 10 bases between them. The CDR3 runs 15 residues. The CDR3 loop is CASSSTGGYNSPLHF. CDR3 sequence (DNA): TGTGCCAGCAGCTCCACGGGAGGCTATAATTCACCCCTCCACTTT.

The rearrangement joins TRBV19 to TRBJ2-5; 7 nucleotides align to TRBD1. Germline V CDR1 and CDR2: LNHDA, SQIVND (reference sequence). The trim removed 3 bases at V and 1 base at J, leaving 11 bases unmatched. This CDR3 contains 17 residues. The CDR3, as DNA: TGTGCCAGTAGTATCCGACGACAGGGACCTCTCCAAGAGACCCAGTACTTC. Translation: CASSIRRQGPLQETQYF.

The chain links TRBV25-1 to TRBJ2-1, with TRBD2 matching over 10 bases. CDR3 length: 15 amino acids. Germline V gives CDR1 MGHDK, CDR2 SYGVNS. Trimming at V came to 6 bases and at J to 9 bases, leaving 11 bases not matched to a gene. CDR3 region: CASRSRASGGGEQFF. The CDR3, as DNA: TGTGCCAGCAGGTCGCGGGCTAGCGGGGGCGGTGAGCAGTTCTTC.

A few counts support this clone. This chain connects TRBV5-8 to TRBJ1-1; maybe TRBD1 (6 bases). V was trimmed by 9 bases and J by 1 base, leaving 13 bases between them. The CDR3 totals 13 residues. CDR1 and CDR2 from the germline V gene are SGHTS and YDEGEE. This CDR3 is CATTRGTNTEAFF. CDR3 sequence (DNA): TGTGCCACTACGAGGGGGACGAACACTGAAGCTTTCTTT.

This clone is labeled medium-sized. The V call is TRBV4-2, the J call TRBJ2-7, with TRBD2 identical over 7 bases. CDR3 length: 16 residues. The V gene end was trimmed by 0 bases and the J gene end by 6 bases; junction bases not matched to a gene: 11. CDR1 and CDR2 from the germline V gene are LGHNA and YNFKEQ. The CDR3 is CASSQDAALAASEQYF. CDR3 coding DNA: TGTGCCAGCAGCCAAGACGCGGCGCTAGCGGCGAGCGAGCAGTACTTC.

This rearrangement joins TRBV28 to TRBJ1-2; possible D gene TRBD1, 5 bases. Germline V gene lookup returns CDR1 MDHEN and CDR2 SYDVKM. The CDR3 is 16 amino acids. V dropped 5 bases and J dropped 7 bases, with 23 bases sitting between them. CDR3: CASSSNLVGDVLGYTF. DNA of the CDR3: TGTGCCAGCAGTAGTAATTTAGTTGGGGACGTCCTTGGCTACACCTTC.

The chain links TRBV7-9 to TRBJ2-5, with 8 bases aligning to TRBD2. The CDR3 runs 14 residues. The V segment lost 5 bases and the J segment 5 bases; nucleotides outside the gene matches: 7. Germline V CDR1 and CDR2: SEHNR, FQNEAQ (reference sequence). The CDR3 here is CASSGSGGGETQYF. The CDR3 DNA is TGTGCCAGCAGCGGCAGCGGGGGCGGGGAGACCCAGTACTTC.

This clone was detected only once. The rearrangement uses TRBV7-2 and TRBJ1-1; TRBD1 aligns across 7 bases. The CDR3 runs 16 residues. Germline V gene data show CDR1 as SGHTA and CDR2 as FQGNSA. The junction had 10 bases not matched to a gene; V was cut back by 5 bases and J by 1 base. This CDR3 is CASSAEGRDRNTEAFF. The CDR3 nucleotides read TGTGCCAGCAGCGCAGAAGGCCGGGACAGGAACACTGAAGCTTTCTTT.

The CDR3 sequence is CASSAPSGPGNEQFF. For the CDR3, the DNA is TGTGCCAGCAGCGCCCCTAGCGGGCCTGGGAATGAGCAGTTCTTC. The chain has TRBV9 and TRBJ2-1; 8 bases are shared with TRBD2. CDR1 and CDR2 (germline): SGDLS, YYNGEE. Losses at the gene ends were 3 bases for V and 7 bases for J; bases not matched to a gene: 9. The CDR3 length is 15 residues.

The chain couples TRBV9 to TRBJ1-2; TRBD1 might be the D (6 bases). Trimming took off 4 bases at V and 7 bases at J, with 14 bases between the two ends. CDR1 and CDR2 from the germline V gene are SGDLS and YYNGEE. CDR3 length equals 13 residues. CDR3 nucleotide sequence: TGTGCCAGCAGCCCCGCAGGGGCTCCTGGCTACACCTTC. It yields the protein CASSPAGAPGYTF.

The chain combines TRBV6-1 with TRBJ2-2; 10 bases agree with TRBD2. CDR3 length: 18 residues. Germline-derived CDR1 and CDR2 are MNHNS and SASEGT. With V trimmed by 2 bases and J by 3 bases, 9 bases remained unmatched. The DNA for the CDR3 is TGTGCCAGCAGTGAAATACGAGGAGCGGGGGGGTACACCGGGGAGCTGTTTTTT. Its translation is CASSEIRGAGGYTGELFF.

The chain recombines TRBV4-1 with TRBJ2-7; D could derive from TRBD1 or TRBD2 (5 bases each). Trimming removed 2 bases at V and 7 bases at J, with 24 bases between. The CDR3 loop spans 17 amino acids. The V gene's germline CDR1 is MGHRA and CDR2 YSYEKL. The CDR3 coding sequence is TGCGCCAGCAGCCAAAGCCCTCCCGGCAGGGTGGGCGGGGAGCAGTACTTC. Translated: CASSQSPPGRVGGEQYF.

The gene calls are TRBV6-5 and TRBJ2-1; no definite D call. Germline CDR1 reads MNHEY; CDR2 reads SVGAGI. Trimming took off 0 bases at V and 2 bases at J, with 5 bases between the two ends. This CDR3 is 14 amino acids long. The CDR3 sequence: CASSYSLPYNEQFF. The CDR3 nucleotides are TGTGCCAGCAGTTACTCTCTCCCCTACAATGAGCAGTTCTTC.

The chain employs TRBV29-1 and TRBJ2-1; 8 bases agree with TRBD2. Trimming cost V 7 bases and J 2 bases; bases outside gene matches: 13. The germline gives CDR1 SQVTM, CDR2 ANQGSEA. This CDR3 is 16 amino acids long. The CDR3, as DNA: TGCAGCGGGACGGGGGGGCCCAATCGCCCCTACAATGAGCAGTTCTTC. Protein sequence: CSGTGGPNRPYNEQFF.

J is TRBJ2-2 and V is TRBV5-1, with 8 bases matching TRBD2. Losses at the gene ends were 5 bases for V and 6 bases for J; bases not matched to a gene: 9. This CDR3 comprises 15 residues. Germline CDR1 SGHRS, CDR2 YFSETQ. The CDR3 is CASSPSGGPAGELFF. CDR3 bases: TGCGCCAGCAGTCCCAGCGGGGGACCGGCCGGGGAGCTGTTTTTT.

This chain uses TRBV4-1 with TRBJ1-1, with D tentatively TRBD1 (5 bases). V lost 7 bases, J lost 2 bases, and 17 bases lay in between. Germline V lookup: CDR1 MGHRA, CDR2 YSYEKL. The CDR3 sequence is 15 residues long. The CDR3 protein is CASMLTIGGNTEAFF. Here the CDR3 DNA reads TGCGCCAGCATGCTCACTATTGGGGGAAACACTGAAGCTTTCTTT.

The CDR3 reads CATSVGSGNTIYF. The CDR3 DNA reads as TGTGCCACCAGTGTGGGCTCTGGAAACACCATATATTTT. The chain is built from TRBV15 and TRBJ1-3; D remains ambiguous. CDR3 length: 13 residues. V lost 6 bases to trimming and J lost 0 bases, with 6 bases between them. Per the germline V gene, CDR1 is LNHNV and CDR2 is YYDKDF (reference sequence). The full variable domain, its missing parts supplied by reference TRBV15 and TRBJ1-3, is DAMVIQNPRYQVTQFGKPVTLSCSQTLNHNVMYWYQQKSSQAPKLLFHYYDKDFNNEADTPDNFQSRRPNTSFCFLDIRSPGLGDTAMYLCATSVGSGNTIYFGEGSWLTVV.

This clone showed up just once. V gene TRBV5-4 combines with J gene TRBJ2-5; no clear D. Trimming left V 4 bases short and J 7 bases short, with 8 bases between. The CDR3 is 11 residues long. Germline lookup yields CDR1 SGHNT and CDR2 YYREEE (reference sequence). The CDR3 nucleotides read TGTGCCAGCAGCCAATCAGGGACCCAGTACTTC. This sequence encodes CASSQSGTQYF.

V and J are TRBV29-1 and TRBJ1-2; perhaps TRBD1 as D (5 bases). This CDR3 region has 17 residues. V was shortened by 7 bases and J by 6 bases, with 30 bases between the two germline ends. Germline CDR1 is SQVTM and CDR2 is ANQGSEA. The CDR3 region is CSGGRIGRGKELHGYTF. The CDR3 DNA sequence: TGCAGCGGTGGGAGAATTGGACGGGGGAAGGAGTTGCATGGCTACACCTTC.